These T cell receptor beta chains were read from a single sample in a study of OX40 agonist ivuxolimab in advanced cancers. Clones were sequenced by immunoSEQ multiplex PCR, and TCRdb holds only the in-frame ones, with some missing. The table records fewer than 50,000 clones, around 85% of them present only once. This specimen consisted of CD4+ or CD8+ T cells sorted from blood, obtained in a trial of the OX40 agonist ivuxolimab. These receptors came from an adult with an advanced solid tumor such as melanoma, head and neck, liver or kidney cancer. Each CDR3 is given with its conserved first and last residue. D genes are given only for firm matches. Clone size is stated in some rows and not others, as once, few, many or a class when expanded.

clone_size: few; j_call: TRBJ1-1; d_call: TRBD1; v_call: TRBV5-4; cdr3_nt: TGTGCCAGCAGCCGTCGACAGGGATCCCCTGAAGCTTTCTTT; cdr3_aa: CASSRRQGSPEAFF
clone_size: -; j_call: TRBJ2-3; d_call: TRBD1; v_call: TRBV2; cdr3_nt: TGTGCCAGCAGAATCGGACAGGGCACAGATACGCAGTATTTT; cdr3_aa: CASRIGQGTDTQYF
clone_size: -; j_call: TRBJ1-1; d_call: -; v_call: TRBV28; cdr3_nt: TGTGCCAGCAGAGCCAGGGAGTCAGGCACTGAAGCTTTCTTT; cdr3_aa: CASRARESGTEAFF
clone_size: -; j_call: TRBJ2-7; d_call: -; v_call: TRBV25-1; cdr3_nt: TGTGCCAGCAGTGCGTCCTCTCCCGAGCAGTACTTC; cdr3_aa: CASSASSPEQYF
clone_size: -; j_call: TRBJ1-1; d_call: -; v_call: TRBV5-1; cdr3_nt: TGCGCCAGCAGCTTGGGTCTGAGTGGGAACACTGAAGCTTTCTTT; cdr3_aa: CASSLGLSGNTEAFF
clone_size: few; j_call: TRBJ2-3; d_call: -; v_call: TRBV13; cdr3_nt: TGTGCCAGCAGCTTAGTTGCGGAGGCAGATACGCAGTATTTT; cdr3_aa: CASSLVAEADTQYF
clone_size: -; j_call: TRBJ2-7; d_call: -; v_call: TRBV30; cdr3_nt: TGTGCCTGGAGTGTCGGTGAGCAGTACTTC; cdr3_aa: CAWSVGEQYF
clone_size: many; j_call: TRBJ2-1; d_call: -; v_call: TRBV5-4; cdr3_nt: TGTGCCAGCAGCTTGGTATTCCTAGATTTCAATGAGCAGTTCTTC; cdr3_aa: CASSLVFLDFNEQFF
clone_size: few; j_call: TRBJ2-7; d_call: -; v_call: TRBV6-6; cdr3_nt: TGTGCCAGCAGCCCCTCCTACTACGAGCAGTACTTC; cdr3_aa: CASSPSYYEQYF
clone_size: -; j_call: TRBJ1-2; d_call: -; v_call: TRBV29-1; cdr3_nt: TGCAGCGTTGTAACAAGCCAAACATATGGCTACACCTTC; cdr3_aa: CSVVTSQTYGYTF
clone_size: -; j_call: TRBJ1-4; d_call: -; v_call: TRBV29-1; cdr3_nt: TGCAGCGCGGCCCGTGGCGATGAAAAACTGTTTTTT; cdr3_aa: CSAARGDEKLFF
clone_size: -; j_call: TRBJ1-2; d_call: -; v_call: TRBV10-3; cdr3_nt: TGTGCCATCAGCAAGCGGGGGGCGGTAACTGGTGGCTACACCTTC; cdr3_aa: CAISKRGAVTGGYTF
clone_size: -; j_call: TRBJ2-7; d_call: -; v_call: TRBV14; cdr3_nt: TGTGCCAGCAGCCCTTGGACAGCCTCTTACGAGCAGTACTTC; cdr3_aa: CASSPWTASYEQYF
clone_size: -; j_call: TRBJ2-6; d_call: TRBD2; v_call: TRBV6-1; cdr3_nt: TGTGCCAGCGCTGGCGGGGGGTCTGGGGCCAACGTCCTGACTTTC; cdr3_aa: CASAGGGSGANVLTF
clone_size: -; j_call: TRBJ2-3; d_call: -; v_call: TRBV10-3; cdr3_nt: TGTGCCATCAGTGAGAACCCCTCAGATACGCAGTATTTT; cdr3_aa: CAISENPSDTQYF
clone_size: -; j_call: TRBJ1-1; d_call: -; v_call: TRBV6-1; cdr3_nt: TGTGCCAGCAGAAAGGGTATGAACACTGAAGCTTTCTTT; cdr3_aa: CASRKGMNTEAFF
clone_size: once; j_call: TRBJ1-2; d_call: -; v_call: TRBV6-5; cdr3_nt: TGTGCCAGCGGGACGGACTATGGCTACACCTTC; cdr3_aa: CASGTDYGYTF
clone_size: few; j_call: TRBJ2-2; d_call: -; v_call: TRBV4-1; cdr3_nt: TGCGCCAGCAGCAGGGGGAATACCGGGGAGCTGTTTTTT; cdr3_aa: CASSRGNTGELFF
clone_size: few; j_call: TRBJ2-7; d_call: -; v_call: TRBV7-9; cdr3_nt: TGTGCCAGCAGCTTAGACGGGAGCTCCTACGAGCAGTACTTC; cdr3_aa: CASSLDGSSYEQYF
clone_size: -; j_call: TRBJ2-5; d_call: -; v_call: TRBV4-3; cdr3_nt: TGCGCCAGCAGCCAAGACTCAGAGACCCAGTACTTC; cdr3_aa: CASSQDSETQYF
clone_size: -; j_call: TRBJ2-7; d_call: -; v_call: TRBV28; cdr3_nt: TGTGCCAGCAGTTCCCCTGCCGCGCTAGGGGCCGCCTACGAGCAGTACTTC; cdr3_aa: CASSSPAALGAAYEQYF
clone_size: -; j_call: TRBJ2-7; d_call: TRBD1; v_call: TRBV10-2; cdr3_nt: TGCGCCAGCAGGGCCGGGACAGGGAGCTCCTACGAGCAGTACTTC; cdr3_aa: CASRAGTGSSYEQYF
clone_size: -; j_call: TRBJ2-2; d_call: -; v_call: TRBV14; cdr3_nt: TGTGCCAGCAGCCGGCTCCCCCAGAACACCGGGGAGCTGTTTTTT; cdr3_aa: CASSRLPQNTGELFF
clone_size: -; j_call: TRBJ2-5; d_call: TRBD1; v_call: TRBV4-2; cdr3_nt: TGTGCCAGCAGCCACGGACAGGGAAGGTTGGAGACCCAGTACTTC; cdr3_aa: CASSHGQGRLETQYF
clone_size: few; j_call: TRBJ1-1; d_call: -; v_call: TRBV4-3; cdr3_nt: TGCGCCAGCAGCCGAGAACTCCAGGGTGATGAAGCTTTCTTT; cdr3_aa: CASSRELQGDEAFF
clone_size: -; j_call: TRBJ1-1; d_call: TRBD1; v_call: TRBV5-6; cdr3_nt: TGTGCCAGCCACCAAGGGGGCCGGGGCACTGAAGCTTTCTTT; cdr3_aa: CASHQGGRGTEAFF
clone_size: -; j_call: TRBJ1-1; d_call: TRBD1; v_call: TRBV29-1; cdr3_nt: TGCAGCGAGGACAGGGGGGCCACTGAAGCTTTCTTT; cdr3_aa: CSEDRGATEAFF
clone_size: -; j_call: TRBJ1-2; d_call: -; v_call: TRBV5-1; cdr3_nt: TGCGCCAGCAGCCCAAACTCAGGGGTTGGCGGCTACACCTTC; cdr3_aa: CASSPNSGVGGYTF
clone_size: -; j_call: TRBJ2-2; d_call: -; v_call: TRBV7-6; cdr3_nt: TGTGCCAGCAGCTTAGCGTTCCCGATGAACACCGGGGAGCTGTTTTTT; cdr3_aa: CASSLAFPMNTGELFF
clone_size: -; j_call: TRBJ2-5; d_call: TRBD1; v_call: TRBV6-5; cdr3_nt: TGTGCCAGCAGTTCGCAGGGGGCGCAGAAAGAGACCCAGTACTTC; cdr3_aa: CASSSQGAQKETQYF
clone_size: -; j_call: TRBJ2-2; d_call: -; v_call: TRBV11-2; cdr3_nt: TGTGCCAGCAGCTTAGATATTTGGACAGAGAACACCGGGGAGCTGTTTTTT; cdr3_aa: CASSLDIWTENTGELFF
clone_size: -; j_call: TRBJ1-2; d_call: -; v_call: TRBV28; cdr3_nt: TGTGCCAGCAGCCCTGACACTCCTTGGGCCTATGGCTACACCTTC; cdr3_aa: CASSPDTPWAYGYTF
clone_size: -; j_call: TRBJ1-2; d_call: -; v_call: TRBV27; cdr3_nt: TGTGCCAGCAGTTCTGAGGGGCGAAATGGCTACACCTTC; cdr3_aa: CASSSEGRNGYTF
clone_size: -; j_call: TRBJ2-2; d_call: TRBD1; v_call: TRBV5-8; cdr3_nt: TGTGCCAGCAGCTTTGCAGGGGGCATCGGGGAGCTGTTTTTT; cdr3_aa: CASSFAGGIGELFF
clone_size: -; j_call: TRBJ2-3; d_call: TRBD1; v_call: TRBV11-1; cdr3_nt: TGTGCCAGCAGCAAACAGGGGGCTACAGATACGCAGTATTTT; cdr3_aa: CASSKQGATDTQYF
clone_size: -; j_call: TRBJ2-5; d_call: TRBD2; v_call: TRBV4-3; cdr3_nt: TGCGCCAGCAGCCAAGGTGGGACTAGCCGGGGAGAGACCCAGTACTTC; cdr3_aa: CASSQGGTSRGETQYF
clone_size: few; j_call: TRBJ1-5; d_call: TRBD1; v_call: TRBV30; cdr3_nt: TGTGCCTGGACCGGGACAGGGGGTCATCAGCCCCAGCATTTT; cdr3_aa: CAWTGTGGHQPQHF